This is a list of T cell receptor beta chains from one sample in a study of blood T cell repertoires in COVID-19. Assay used: immunoSEQ multiplex PCR; TCRdb lists only in-frame clones, some missing. The data show 250,000 to 300,000 clones, approximately 90% seen once. The sequenced material came from peripheral blood. These receptors were collected from a woman in her forties or fifties who had recovered from COVID-19. Both conserved end residues are part of each CDR3. D genes are given only for firm matches. Where a row states a size, it is once, few, many or the class of an expanded clone; other rows omit it.

d_call	v_call	j_call	cdr3_length	clone_size	cdr3_nt	cdr3_aa
-	TRBV18	TRBJ1-2	15	-	TGTGCCAGCTCACCAAGTGGTCGACAGCACTATGGCTACACCTTC	CASSPSGRQHYGYTF
-	TRBV10-3	TRBJ2-2	15	once	TGTGCCATATCAGGACAATCATCGATCACCGGGGAGCTGTTTTTT	CAISGQSSITGELFF
-	TRBV19	TRBJ2-7	14	-	TGTGCCAGTAGTATCGCAGGACATTCCTACGAGCAGTACTTC	CASSIAGHSYEQYF
-	TRBV5-1	TRBJ1-1	13	-	TGCGCCAGCAGCCCCTCCGGGGGAACTGAAGCTTTCTTT	CASSPSGGTEAFF
-	TRBV6-2/TRBV6-3	TRBJ1-3	14	-	TGTGCCAGCAGTTTTTCAGGTCTTGGAAACACCATATATTTT	CASSFSGLGNTIYF
-	TRBV2	TRBJ1-1	14	-	TGTGCCAGCAGTAAGGGGCTTGTGAACACTGAAGCTTTCTTT	CASSKGLVNTEAFF
TRBD2	TRBV15	TRBJ2-1	13	-	TGTGCCGCCAGGACTAGCGGGAGGGGTGAGCAGTTCTTC	CAARTSGRGEQFF
-	TRBV5-8	TRBJ1-4	14	-	TGTGCCAGCAGCTGGACAGCAACTAATGAAAAACTGTTTTTT	CASSWTATNEKLFF
TRBD1	TRBV19	TRBJ1-1	15	-	TGTGCCAGTAGTCTGCGGACAGGGAAGGCGACTGAAGCTTTCTTT	CASSLRTGKATEAFF
-	TRBV7-2	TRBJ2-5	12	-	TGTGCCAGCAGCTTATCTTCAGAGACCCAGTACTTC	CASSLSSETQYF
-	TRBV5-1	TRBJ2-1	13	-	TGCGCCAGCAGCTTGGGGGGGCCGGATGAGCAGTTCTTC	CASSLGGPDEQFF
-	TRBV5-1	TRBJ2-1	14	-	TGCGCCAGCAGTTACGGGAGTTTGGATAATGAGCAGTTCTTC	CASSYGSLDNEQFF
-	TRBV19	TRBJ1-1	14	-	TGTGCCAGCGTCCCTGGGCCATGGAACACTGAAGCTTTCTTT	CASVPGPWNTEAFF
-	TRBV30	TRBJ1-5	15	few	TGTGCCTGGAGTGTACGGGGGACTACGGATCAGCCCCAGCATTTT	CAWSVRGTTDQPQHF
-	TRBV7-3	TRBJ2-7	13	once	TGTGCCAGCAGCTTAGGACGGGACTACGAGCAGTACTTC	CASSLGRDYEQYF
-	TRBV10-3	TRBJ1-3	14	-	TGTGCCATCAGAACAGATATCTCTGGAAACACCATATATTTT	CAIRTDISGNTIYF
TRBD2	TRBV4-3	TRBJ2-1	17	few	TGCGCCAGCAGCCAAGATAGGTGGGGACTAGGGCGACTTGAGCAGTTCTTC	CASSQDRWGLGRLEQFF
TRBD2	TRBV24-1	TRBJ2-7	16	-	TGTGCCACCAGTGACTCCAGACTAGCGGGAGGTTACGAGCAGTACTTC	CATSDSRLAGGYEQYF
TRBD1	TRBV19	TRBJ1-3	14	-	TGTGCCAGTACAGGGGGCGACTCTGGAAACACCATATATTTT	CASTGGDSGNTIYF
TRBD1	TRBV25-1	TRBJ1-1	17	once	TGTGCCAGCAGTGATTACTTGACAGGGGGGACCTACACTGAAGCTTTCTTT	CASSDYLTGGTYTEAFF
TRBD1	TRBV5-1	TRBJ1-1	12	-	TGCGCCAGCAGCCAGGGACAGACTGAAGCTTTCTTT	CASSQGQTEAFF
-	TRBV10-3	TRBJ2-1	11	-	TGTGCCATCGGAGGTGGGAATGAGCAGTTCTTC	CAIGGGNEQFF
-	TRBV6-2/TRBV6-3	TRBJ2-7	13	-	TGTGCCAGCAGTTACGTCCAGGGCTACGAGCAGTACTTC	CASSYVQGYEQYF
-	TRBV5-1	TRBJ1-1	14	-	TGCGCCAGCAGCCTCCTACTTAGGAACACTGAAGCTTTCTTT	CASSLLLRNTEAFF
-	TRBV5-1	TRBJ1-2	13	-	TGCGCCAGCAGCTTGGACGGCGGTCATGGCTACACCTTC	CASSLDGGHGYTF
TRBD1	TRBV6-1	TRBJ1-6	19	-	TGTGCCAGCAGTGCCAGGACAGGGCGGGGGTCTATCTATAATTCACCCCTCCACTTT	CASSARTGRGSIYNSPLHF
TRBD1	TRBV5-1	TRBJ2-3	15	-	TGCGCCAGCAGCTTTACAGGGGATAGCACAGATACGCAGTATTTT	CASSFTGDSTDTQYF
TRBD2	TRBV5-1	TRBJ2-7	13	-	TGCGCCAGCAGCTTAGCGGGAGCCAACGAGCAGTACTTC	CASSLAGANEQYF
-	TRBV28	TRBJ2-3	14	-	TGTGCCAGCAGCCTGGGGCAGTACACAGATACGCAGTATTTT	CASSLGQYTDTQYF
-	TRBV9	TRBJ1-1	14	-	TGTGCCAGCAGCGTAGGGCAGGTGAACACTGAAGCTTTCTTT	CASSVGQVNTEAFF
TRBD1	TRBV15	TRBJ1-5	15	once	TGTGCCACCAGCAGAGATAGGGCAGGGGGTCAGCCCCAGCATTTT	CATSRDRAGGQPQHF
-	TRBV9	TRBJ1-5	13	-	TGTGCCAGCAGCGTAAACTTATATCAGCCCCAGCATTTT	CASSVNLYQPQHF
-	TRBV27	TRBJ2-7	14	-	TGTGCCAGCAGTTTACAGAAACGCTCCTACGAGCAGTACTTC	CASSLQKRSYEQYF
TRBD1	TRBV19	TRBJ1-2	14	-	TGTGCCAGTAGTTGGGACAGATGGGACTATGGCTACACCTTC	CASSWDRWDYGYTF
TRBD2	TRBV13	TRBJ2-1	17	-	TGTGCCAGCGGATTAGCGGGGGGCCATGGTAGCTACAATGAGCAGTTCTTC	CASGLAGGHGSYNEQFF
-	TRBV29-1	TRBJ1-2	13	-	TGCAGCGTTCTGGCTCCCACGGGTTATGGCTACACCTTC	CSVLAPTGYGYTF
-	TRBV28	TRBJ1-4	18	once	TGTGCCACCATGGACAGACCGGGCCGCCCCCCTTATAATGAAAAACTGTTTTTT	CATMDRPGRPPYNEKLFF
-	TRBV7-7	TRBJ2-7	13	-	TGTGCTAGCAGCTTATCTAACTCCTACGAGCAGTACTTC	CASSLSNSYEQYF
TRBD1	TRBV10-3	TRBJ1-1	15	-	TGTGCCATCAAGGAGGACAGGGTACTTGGATCTGAAGCTTTCTTT	CAIKEDRVLGSEAFF
-	TRBV7-2	TRBJ1-1	13	-	TGTGCCAGCAGCTTAGTGAGGGACACTGAAGCTTTCTTT	CASSLVRDTEAFF
-	TRBV28	TRBJ2-5	14	-	TGTGCCAGCAGTGCCGGGGACTTGCAAGAGACCCAGTACTTC	CASSAGDLQETQYF
TRBD1	TRBV27	TRBJ1-1	15	-	TGTGCCAGCAGTTCACCGGGACAGGGGTTTGTTGGGGCTTTCTTT	CASSSPGQGFVGAFF
-	TRBV3-1/TRBV3-2	TRBJ2-7	15	-	TGTGCCAGCAGCGTTCAGGGGCGAGGGCTCCACGAGCAGTACTTC	CASSVQGRGLHEQYF
-	TRBV7-2	TRBJ1-5	14	-	TGTGCCAGCAGCTCGGGACAATTCGTACAGCCCCAGCATTTT	CASSSGQFVQPQHF
-	TRBV29-1	TRBJ1-4	14	once	TGCAGCGTTGTAGGCGGGGCCACTAATGAAAAACTGTTTTTT	CSVVGGATNEKLFF
-	TRBV27	TRBJ2-1	13	many	TGTGCCAGCAGTTTATCAGGGGTGAGTGAGCAGTTCTTC	CASSLSGVSEQFF
-	TRBV19	TRBJ1-4	14	-	TGTGCCAGTAGCGCGACAGCAACTAATGAAAAACTGTTTTTT	CASSATATNEKLFF
-	TRBV3-1/TRBV3-2	TRBJ1-5	16	-	TGTGCCAGCAGCCAAGAGCGGGGCCGCGAGGGTCAGCCCCAGCATTTT	CASSQERGREGQPQHF
-	TRBV18	TRBJ1-2	13	-	TGTGCCAGCTCACCCATCAAGGGAGAAGGCTACACCTTC	CASSPIKGEGYTF
-	TRBV5-1	TRBJ2-6	15	-	TGCGCCAGCAGCTTGGCAGGGGCTGGGGCCAACGTCCTGACTTTC	CASSLAGAGANVLTF